This T cell receptor beta chain derives from a study of response to subunit inactivated influenza vaccine. Trimming removed 2 bases from V and 0 bases from J, with 8 bases in between. The CDR3 covers 15 residues. Germline V gene data show CDR1 as MNHEY and CDR2 as SVGAGI. From the RT-PCR reads, TCRdb called clonotypes with MiXCR, one entry per CDR3 protein. Counted here are 750,000 to 850,000 distinct CDR3 sequences, approximately 17% occurring once; the ten biggest clones make up approximately 11%. The gene calls are TRBV6-5 and TRBJ1-5; D unclear. The sequencing used PBMCs from blood, collected roughly 5 days after vaccination. The clonotype originates from a man in his forties or fifties who received an inactivated influenza vaccine. The CDR3 reads CASSYNGYSNQPQHF. The CDR3 region has the DNA TGTGCCAGCAGTTACAACGGGTATAGCAATCAGCCCCAGCATTTT.